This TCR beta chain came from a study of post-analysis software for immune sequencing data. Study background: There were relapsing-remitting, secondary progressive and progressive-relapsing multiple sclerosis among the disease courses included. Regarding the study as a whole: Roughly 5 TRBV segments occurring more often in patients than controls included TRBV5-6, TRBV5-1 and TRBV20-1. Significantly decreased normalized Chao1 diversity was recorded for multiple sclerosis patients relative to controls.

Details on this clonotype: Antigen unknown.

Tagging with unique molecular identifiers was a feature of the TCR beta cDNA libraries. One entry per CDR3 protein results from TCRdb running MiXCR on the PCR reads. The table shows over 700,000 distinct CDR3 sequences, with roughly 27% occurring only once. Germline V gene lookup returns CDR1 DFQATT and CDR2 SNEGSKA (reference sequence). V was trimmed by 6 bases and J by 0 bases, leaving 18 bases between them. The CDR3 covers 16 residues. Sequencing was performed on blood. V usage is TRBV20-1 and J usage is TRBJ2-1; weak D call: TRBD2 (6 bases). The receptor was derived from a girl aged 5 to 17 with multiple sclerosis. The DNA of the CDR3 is TGCAGTGCCGCGGGTGGTTCGCGGGGCTCCTACAATGAGCAGTTCTTC. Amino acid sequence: CSAAGGSRGSYNEQFF.